This T cell receptor (beta chain) was captured by sequencing in a study of blood T cell repertoires in COVID-19. Study background: The United States, Italy and Spain provided the acute and convalescent COVID-19 samples. From T cells, B-cell-depleted T cells, or PBMCs came the material, which was cDNA or gDNA.

Authors' processing steps: The authors estimated nucleated cell counts from reference gene primer amplification. Generated by immunoSEQ multiplex PCR, the TCRdb table keeps only in-frame clones and is missing some. The V and J calls and the clone size are those of that table, but D and trimming were determined from the DNA. The data hold 200,000 to 250,000 clones, with 70% to 90% observed a single time. This receptor was taken from a woman aged 18-29 years who had recovered from COVID-19. Material: peripheral blood.

Here the CDR3 DNA reads TGCAGTGCTAGTTCTAGGACAGGGGGCCCCTACGAGCAGTACTTC. The encoded protein is CSASSRTGGPYEQYF. The chain uses TRBV20-1 and TRBJ2-7, with 11 bases matching TRBD1. Trimming cost V 3 bases and J 2 bases; bases outside gene matches: 6. This CDR3 is built from 15 residues. Germline-derived CDR1 and CDR2 are DFQATT and SNEGSKA (reference sequence).